This is a list of T cell receptor beta chains from one sample in a study of cytomegalovirus exposure and HLA in healthy donors. Sequenced by immunoSEQ multiplex PCR; TCRdb stores in-frame clones only, minus some. The data show roughly 70,000 clones, around 78% seen once. The specimen was PBMCs. The receptors were sampled from a man aged 45-65 years in good health and CMV-seronegative. The CDR3 runs from the conserved cysteine through the conserved F or W. The D gene is left open where the match is weak. The size of a clone is reported for some rows only, either as once, few or many, or as a class for expanded clones.

clone_size: .
j_call: TRBJ2-1
v_call: TRBV6-1
cdr3_length: 16
d_call: .
cdr3_aa: CASSATGVKIYNEQFF
cdr3_nt: TGTGCCAGCAGTGCCACGGGGGTAAAGATCTACAATGAGCAGTTCTTC

clone_size: .
j_call: TRBJ2-7
v_call: TRBV21-1
cdr3_length: 18
d_call: .
cdr3_aa: CASSKNPRLAGDHYEQYF
cdr3_nt: TGTGCCAGCAGCAAAAACCCGAGACTAGCGGGAGATCATTACGAGCAGTACTTC

clone_size: .
j_call: TRBJ2-2
v_call: TRBV5-1
cdr3_length: 17
d_call: .
cdr3_aa: CASRWAQAIMNTGELFF
cdr3_nt: TGCGCCAGCCGATGGGCCCAGGCGATCATGAACACCGGGGAGCTGTTTTTT

clone_size: .
j_call: TRBJ2-2
v_call: TRBV7-2
cdr3_length: 17
d_call: .
cdr3_aa: CASSVQDYPTNTGELFF
cdr3_nt: TGTGCCAGCAGCGTACAGGATTATCCTACGAACACCGGGGAGCTGTTTTTT

clone_size: .
j_call: TRBJ2-3
v_call: TRBV5-1
cdr3_length: 15
d_call: .
cdr3_aa: CASSSIREKVDTQYF
cdr3_nt: TGCGCCAGCAGCTCCATACGGGAGAAGGTAGATACGCAGTATTTT

clone_size: .
j_call: TRBJ2-5
v_call: TRBV18
cdr3_length: 14
d_call: TRBD2
cdr3_aa: CASSLSPGGETQYF
cdr3_nt: TGTGCCAGCTCACTATCTCCGGGGGGGGAGACCCAGTACTTC

clone_size: .
j_call: TRBJ2-2
v_call: TRBV7-9
cdr3_length: 15
d_call: TRBD2
cdr3_aa: CASRLAGGLAGELFF
cdr3_nt: TGTGCCAGCAGACTAGCGGGAGGGCTCGCCGGGGAGCTGTTTTTT

clone_size: .
j_call: TRBJ2-7
v_call: TRBV29-1
cdr3_length: 13
d_call: .
cdr3_aa: CSVEWQGGYEQYF
cdr3_nt: TGCAGCGTTGAATGGCAGGGAGGCTACGAGCAGTACTTC

clone_size: few
j_call: TRBJ2-7
v_call: TRBV27
cdr3_length: 15
d_call: TRBD1
cdr3_aa: CASSVIMDRRDEQYF
cdr3_nt: TGTGCCAGCAGTGTCATAATGGACAGGCGAGACGAGCAGTACTTC

clone_size: few
j_call: TRBJ1-2
v_call: TRBV21-1
cdr3_length: 14
d_call: .
cdr3_aa: CASSPGGVENGYTF
cdr3_nt: TGTGCCAGCAGCCCCGGCGGGGTGGAAAATGGCTACACCTTC

clone_size: .
j_call: TRBJ2-5
v_call: TRBV5-1
cdr3_length: 13
d_call: .
cdr3_aa: CASSPGAVETQYF
cdr3_nt: TGCGCCAGCAGCCCTGGGGCGGTCGAGACCCAGTACTTC

clone_size: once
j_call: TRBJ1-3
v_call: TRBV6-5
cdr3_length: 14
d_call: .
cdr3_aa: CASSYAGHGNTIYF
cdr3_nt: TGTGCCAGCAGTTACGCAGGGCATGGAAACACCATATATTTT

clone_size: .
j_call: TRBJ1-2
v_call: TRBV28
cdr3_length: 13
d_call: .
cdr3_aa: CASRSLEKYGYTF
cdr3_nt: TGTGCCAGCAGGTCCCTAGAAAAATATGGCTACACCTTC

clone_size: .
j_call: TRBJ1-5
v_call: TRBV2
cdr3_length: 12
d_call: TRBD1
cdr3_aa: CASKGANQPQHF
cdr3_nt: TGTGCCAGCAAGGGGGCCAATCAGCCCCAGCATTTT

clone_size: few
j_call: TRBJ1-1
v_call: TRBV30
cdr3_length: 14
d_call: .
cdr3_aa: CAWSVNAMNTEAFF
cdr3_nt: TGTGCCTGGAGTGTAAACGCTATGAACACTGAAGCTTTCTTT

clone_size: .
j_call: TRBJ2-5
v_call: TRBV27
cdr3_length: 15
d_call: TRBD1
cdr3_aa: CASSRKGQGQETQYF
cdr3_nt: TGTGCCAGCAGTCGAAAAGGACAGGGTCAAGAGACCCAGTACTTC

clone_size: .
j_call: TRBJ2-5
v_call: TRBV5-1
cdr3_length: 11
d_call: .
cdr3_aa: CASQGSETQYF
cdr3_nt: TGCGCCAGTCAGGGTAGCGAGACCCAGTACTTC

clone_size: .
j_call: TRBJ1-5
v_call: TRBV6-1
cdr3_length: 13
d_call: TRBD1
cdr3_aa: CASIQGGNQPQHF
cdr3_nt: TGTGCCAGCATTCAGGGGGGCAATCAGCCCCAGCATTTT

clone_size: .
j_call: TRBJ1-1
v_call: TRBV28
cdr3_length: 14
d_call: .
cdr3_aa: CASSLTQGETEAFF
cdr3_nt: TGTGCCAGCAGTTTAACGCAGGGTGAAACTGAAGCTTTCTTT

clone_size: .
j_call: TRBJ2-7
v_call: TRBV27
cdr3_length: 14
d_call: .
cdr3_aa: CASSPTPTGSGQYF
cdr3_nt: TGTGCCAGCAGTCCTACTCCGACAGGTTCGGGGCAGTACTTC

clone_size: .
j_call: TRBJ2-7
v_call: TRBV30
cdr3_length: 12
d_call: .
cdr3_aa: CAWSPAVAEQYF
cdr3_nt: TGTGCCTGGAGTCCTGCCGTGGCCGAGCAGTACTTC

clone_size: once
j_call: TRBJ2-7
v_call: TRBV11-2
cdr3_length: 15
d_call: TRBD2
cdr3_aa: CASSFRLAGGYEQYF
cdr3_nt: TGTGCCAGCAGCTTCCGTCTGGCGGGAGGCTACGAGCAGTACTTC

clone_size: .
j_call: TRBJ2-5
v_call: TRBV7-2
cdr3_length: 14
d_call: .
cdr3_aa: CASSLVSGQETQYF
cdr3_nt: TGTGCCAGCAGCTTAGTTAGCGGCCAAGAGACCCAGTACTTC

clone_size: few
j_call: TRBJ2-4
v_call: TRBV2
cdr3_length: 15
d_call: TRBD2
cdr3_aa: CASRSAGTNKNIQYF
cdr3_nt: TGTGCCAGCAGATCCGCCGGGACTAACAAAAACATTCAGTACTTC

clone_size: .
j_call: TRBJ2-7
v_call: TRBV28
cdr3_length: 17
d_call: TRBD2
cdr3_aa: CASSFSRRGRGGYEQYF
cdr3_nt: TGTGCCAGCAGTTTTTCCCGCCGAGGGAGGGGAGGATACGAGCAGTACTTC

clone_size: .
j_call: TRBJ2-5
v_call: TRBV27
cdr3_length: 15
d_call: .
cdr3_aa: CASSSGEGYSETQYF
cdr3_nt: TGTGCCAGCAGTTCGGGTGAGGGCTATTCAGAGACCCAGTACTTC

clone_size: .
j_call: TRBJ2-7
v_call: TRBV27
cdr3_length: 15
d_call: TRBD2
cdr3_aa: CASSPGLAGAYEQYF
cdr3_nt: TGTGCCAGCAGTCCCGGACTAGCGGGGGCCTACGAGCAGTACTTC

clone_size: .
j_call: TRBJ1-2
v_call: TRBV11-2
cdr3_length: 13
d_call: .
cdr3_aa: CASSGPSKYGYTF
cdr3_nt: TGTGCCAGCAGCGGGCCCTCTAAATATGGCTACACCTTC

clone_size: .
j_call: TRBJ1-5
v_call: TRBV27
cdr3_length: 14
d_call: TRBD1
cdr3_aa: CASGQGYSNQPQHF
cdr3_nt: TGTGCCAGCGGACAGGGCTATAGCAATCAGCCCCAGCATTTT

clone_size: .
j_call: TRBJ1-1
v_call: TRBV30
cdr3_length: 14
d_call: .
cdr3_aa: CAWSVRGGSTEAFF
cdr3_nt: TGTGCCTGGAGTGTACGTGGAGGGTCCACTGAAGCTTTCTTT

clone_size: few
j_call: TRBJ1-2
v_call: TRBV28
cdr3_length: 15
d_call: .
cdr3_aa: CASSGSTTGFYGYTF
cdr3_nt: TGTGCCAGCAGTGGCAGTACTACAGGGTTCTATGGCTACACCTTC

clone_size: few
j_call: TRBJ2-2
v_call: TRBV7-3
cdr3_length: 14
d_call: TRBD1
cdr3_aa: CASRSGGNTGELFF
cdr3_nt: TGTGCCAGCAGGTCAGGGGGCAACACCGGGGAGCTGTTTTTT

clone_size: .
j_call: TRBJ2-3
v_call: TRBV2
cdr3_length: 15
d_call: TRBD2
cdr3_aa: CASIRGGARTDTQYF
cdr3_nt: TGTGCCAGCATCCGGGGGGGGGCTCGGACAGATACGCAGTATTTT

clone_size: .
j_call: TRBJ1-6
v_call: TRBV25-1
cdr3_length: 15
d_call: .
cdr3_aa: CASSDRERVSSPLHF
cdr3_nt: TGTGCCAGCAGTGATCGAGAGAGGGTTTCTTCACCCCTCCACTTT

clone_size: .
j_call: TRBJ2-7
v_call: TRBV15
cdr3_length: 14
d_call: TRBD1
cdr3_aa: CATSRDGTAYEQYF
cdr3_nt: TGTGCCACCAGCAGAGATGGGACAGCCTACGAGCAGTACTTC

clone_size: once
j_call: TRBJ1-2
v_call: TRBV11-2
cdr3_length: 13
d_call: .
cdr3_aa: CASSFSEVYGYTF
cdr3_nt: TGTGCCAGCAGCTTTTCGGAGGTATACGGCTACACCTTC

clone_size: .
j_call: TRBJ1-5
v_call: TRBV27
cdr3_length: 15
d_call: .
cdr3_aa: CASSLRGGTYQPQHF
cdr3_nt: TGTGCCAGCAGTTTAAGAGGGGGAACTTATCAGCCCCAGCATTTT

clone_size: .
j_call: TRBJ2-2
v_call: TRBV2
cdr3_length: 15
d_call: TRBD1
cdr3_aa: CASSRTGVNTGELFF
cdr3_nt: TGTGCCAGCAGTCGAACAGGGGTTAACACCGGGGAGCTGTTTTTT

clone_size: .
j_call: TRBJ2-1
v_call: TRBV10-2
cdr3_length: 17
d_call: TRBD1
cdr3_aa: CASSQGRGVTGGLEQFF
cdr3_nt: TGCGCCAGCAGTCAGGGCAGGGGAGTGACAGGGGGGCTTGAGCAGTTCTTC

clone_size: .
j_call: TRBJ1-1
v_call: TRBV2
cdr3_length: 14
d_call: .
cdr3_aa: CASGRVRGNTEAFF
cdr3_nt: TGTGCCAGCGGCCGGGTGCGGGGGAACACTGAAGCTTTCTTT

clone_size: .
j_call: TRBJ2-1
v_call: TRBV4-1
cdr3_length: 16
d_call: .
cdr3_aa: CASSQVDIISYNEQFF
cdr3_nt: TGCGCCAGCAGCCAAGTGGACATAATTTCCTACAATGAGCAGTTCTTC

clone_size: .
j_call: TRBJ2-4
v_call: TRBV4-3
cdr3_length: 14
d_call: TRBD2
cdr3_aa: CASSPRTSGNIQYF
cdr3_nt: TGCGCCAGCAGCCCCAGGACTAGCGGAAACATTCAGTACTTC

clone_size: .
j_call: TRBJ2-7
v_call: TRBV4-1
cdr3_length: 15
d_call: TRBD2
cdr3_aa: CASSQGEGSWGTQYF
cdr3_nt: TGCGCCAGCAGCCAAGGGGAGGGGTCCTGGGGGACGCAGTACTTC

clone_size: .
j_call: TRBJ2-5
v_call: TRBV5-1
cdr3_length: 14
d_call: .
cdr3_aa: CASTLLIGKETQYF
cdr3_nt: TGCGCCAGCACCTTATTGATCGGGAAAGAGACCCAGTACTTC

clone_size: few
j_call: TRBJ2-7
v_call: TRBV10-3
cdr3_length: 16
d_call: .
cdr3_aa: CAISDPPAGEGYEQYF
cdr3_nt: TGTGCCATCAGTGACCCTCCTGCCGGTGAGGGCTACGAGCAGTACTTC

clone_size: .
j_call: TRBJ1-1
v_call: TRBV30
cdr3_length: 12
d_call: TRBD1
cdr3_aa: CAYLRQGSEAFF
cdr3_nt: TGTGCCTACCTACGACAGGGGTCTGAAGCTTTCTTT

clone_size: .
j_call: TRBJ1-2
v_call: TRBV28
cdr3_length: 17
d_call: TRBD1
cdr3_aa: CASSLWLGTGDSYGYTF
cdr3_nt: TGTGCCAGCAGTTTATGGCTGGGGACAGGGGATAGCTATGGCTACACCTTC

clone_size: .
j_call: TRBJ2-7
v_call: TRBV12-5
cdr3_length: 14
d_call: .
cdr3_aa: CASGPSQGAHEQYF
cdr3_nt: TGTGCTAGTGGTCCCTCACAGGGTGCCCACGAGCAGTACTTC

clone_size: .
j_call: TRBJ1-5
v_call: TRBV27
cdr3_length: 14
d_call: .
cdr3_aa: CASSPNRSNQPQHF
cdr3_nt: TGTGCCAGCAGTCCGAACAGGAGCAATCAGCCCCAGCATTTT

clone_size: .
j_call: TRBJ1-2
v_call: TRBV27
cdr3_length: 14
d_call: .
cdr3_aa: CASSLSYDRTGYTF
cdr3_nt: TGTGCCAGCAGTTTATCGTACGACAGGACTGGCTACACCTTC

clone_size: .
j_call: TRBJ2-2
v_call: TRBV5-4
cdr3_length: 15
d_call: TRBD1
cdr3_aa: CASSLAQGASGELFF
cdr3_nt: TGTGCCAGCAGCTTGGCCCAGGGGGCATCCGGGGAGCTGTTTTTT